This TCR beta chain was documented in a study of PD-L1 blockade in urothelial cancer. Study-wide context: It was at 3 weeks (second dose) and 6 weeks after treatment start that blood was analyzed.

Germline V gene lookup returns CDR1 MNHNS and CDR2 SASEGT. The CDR3 has 13 amino acids. The V gene lost 6 bases and the J gene lost 3 bases, with 11 bases spanning the gap. The table came from immunoSEQ multiplex PCR; TCRdb's copy has only in-frame clones and leaves some out. The profile shows almost 90,000 clones, 84% of them singletons. Regarding time point: pretreatment peripheral blood. The material was PBMCs, obtained around atezolizumab (anti-PD-L1) treatment. This rearrangement joins TRBV6-1 to TRBJ1-1; D not resolved. The clonotype was recovered from a man aged 60 to 75 with urothelial cancer. In DNA form, the CDR3 reads TGTGCCAGCAGGGCTGACACCGACACTGAAGCTTTCTTT. Protein: CASRADTDTEAFF.